This T cell receptor beta chain comes out of a study of CD8+CD57+ T cells in acquired aplastic anemia. Across the study: The sorted CD4+ and CD8+ cells yielded an average roughly 3 ug of DNA. Approximately 10 million reads, on average, were obtained for CD4+ cells from healthy donors.

General observations from the study: Researchers report that twenty-nine CD8+ CDR3 sequences appeared in both patients and controls. CD8+ Simpson's diversity did not differ significantly between patients and controls.

This CDR3 region has 14 residues. Germline lookup yields CDR1 SEHNR and CDR2 FQNEAQ (reference sequence). Between the trimmed V and J ends, which lost 1 base and 4 bases, there was a span of 10 bases. In the case of this clonotype: Its matching antigen is unknown.

Template material for TCR beta VDJ and CDR3 profiling consisted of genomic DNA. Via MiXCR, TCRdb re-called the reads, giving one row per CDR3 protein. The table has roughly 81,000 distinct CDR3 sequences, around 42% seen once; the top ten hold 66%. Sequenced sample: sorted CD4+, CD8+, or CD8+CD57+ T cells (not recorded which) from PBMCs. The chain joins TRBV7-9 to TRBJ1-2, with unresolved D. This clonotype was sampled from a human donor in good health, serving as a control. The CDR3 spells CASSLEAEIYGYTF. In nucleotides, the CDR3 is TGTGCCAGCAGCTTAGAAGCCGAAATCTATGGCTACACCTTC.